The 20 T cell receptor beta chains below were found in one sample sequenced in a study of blood T cell repertoires in COVID-19 (dated by TCRdb to 2019 to 2021). Preparation of the library involved the immunoSEQ multiplex PCR assay. In its TCRdb copy, this immuneACCESS table keeps in-frame sequences only and misses some clones. Where compared with another copy, unresolved V genes explain less than half of these, and the others have no known cause. The sample data list a few hundred thousand clones, and approximately 91% of these were observed just once. Jointly, the top ten make up more than 1% of the sample. The source material was PBMCs or T cells enriched from blood (not recorded which). These receptor sequences come from a human donor in a cohort exposed to, infected with or recovered from COVID-19 (not recorded which). The donor label of this sample is uncertain.

This chain uses TRBV25-1 with TRBJ2-1; TRBD2 agrees at 8 bases. J was trimmed by 7 bases and V by 8 bases; bases with no gene match: 7. The CDR3 sequence is 13 residues long. CDR1 and CDR2 (germline): MGHDK, SYGVNS. CDR3 bases: TGTGCCAGCGGGCGGGGGGCCCCTAATGAGCAGTTCTTC. It yields the protein CASGRGAPNEQFF.

V usage is TRBV2 and J usage is TRBJ1-2; weak D call: TRBD1 (6 bases). Germline-derived CDR1 and CDR2 are SNHLY and FYNNEI. CDR3 length: 14 amino acids. Trimming cost V 8 bases and J 6 bases, with 19 bases left between them. The CDR3: CASREGRGGNGYTF. CDR3 nucleotide sequence: TGTGCCAGCCGGGAGGGCAGGGGAGGGAATGGCTACACCTTC.

The sample holds many counts of this clone. The V call is TRBV5-1, the J call TRBJ1-6; D ambiguous. Deletions cut 2 bases from V and 7 bases from J, with 13 bases between. The germline V gene encodes CDR1 SGHRS and CDR2 YFSETQ. The length of the CDR3 is 15 residues. CDR3 region: CASSLTPTGNSPLHF. The CDR3 nucleotides read TGCGCCAGCAGCTTAACCCCGACGGGGAATTCACCCCTCCACTTT.

The J gene is TRBJ1-2, the V gene TRBV12-3 or TRBV12-4, with D maybe TRBD1 (5 bases). V was clipped by 10 bases and J by 3 bases, with 15 bases between them. The CDR3 runs to 13 residues. The CDR3 bases are TGTGCCACTACAGGATTAGGGGACTATGGCTACACCTTC. It is translated as CATTGLGDYGYTF.

The chain combines TRBV2 with TRBJ1-5, with 10 positions matching TRBD1. This CDR3 region has 16 residues. V was pared by 6 bases and J by 7 bases, with 12 bases of the junction left unmatched. Germline V gene sequence: CDR1 SNHLY, CDR2 FYNNEI. This CDR3 is CASSPLGTGVSQPQHF. The CDR3 region has the DNA TGTGCCAGCAGCCCCCTTGGGACAGGGGTGTCCCAGCCCCAGCATTTT.

Regarding this clone: This same CDR3 is encoded by further DNA sequences in the sample. The chain carries TRBV10-3 and TRBJ1-1, with TRBD1 as a possible D gene (6 bases). V was cut by 8 bases and J by 5 bases, with 15 bases left in between. This CDR3 comprises 13 residues. CDR1 ENHRY and CDR2 SYGVKD come from the germline V gene. The CDR3 protein is CAISLGGRTEAFF. The DNA for the CDR3 is TGTGCCATCTCCCTAGGGGGTAGAACTGAAGCTTTCTTT.

This chain links TRBV27 with TRBJ1-5; 11 nucleotides align to TRBD1. V trimming: 6 bases; J trimming: 5 bases; junction bases outside the gene matches: 6. Germline CDR1 reads MNHEY; CDR2 reads SMNVEV (reference sequence). CDR3 size: 15 residues. The CDR3 region has the DNA TGTGCCAGCAGCATGGACAGGGGGCAGGATCAGCCCCAGCATTTT. Translated: CASSMDRGQDQPQHF.

This sequence joins TRBV18 and TRBJ1-5, with 8 bases matching TRBD1. Trimming took 2 bases from V and 1 from J; bases not matched to a gene: 7. The V gene's germline CDR1 is KGHSH and CDR2 LQKENI. The CDR3 has 17 amino acids. The CDR3, as DNA: TGTGCCAGCTCACCAACAGGGGGGCACGGGAGCAATCAGCCCCAGCATTTT. Translating it yields CASSPTGGHGSNQPQHF.

The V call is TRBV12-5, the J call TRBJ1-1; 8 bases fit TRBD1. Germline CDR1 LGHNT, CDR2 FRNRAP. The V segment lost 7 bases and the J segment 9 bases; nucleotides outside the gene matches: 19. The CDR3 runs 16 residues. This chain's CDR3 is CASVPGQGGSQNKAFF. As DNA, the CDR3 is TGTGCTAGTGTCCCCGGACAGGGAGGGTCCCAAAATAAAGCTTTCTTT.

This chain uses TRBV12-5 with TRBJ2-7, with D possibly TRBD1 on 6 matching bases. Germline V gene sequence: CDR1 LGHNT, CDR2 FRNRAP. V lost 4 bases and J lost 5, with 12 bases in between. This CDR3 is built from 13 residues. In nucleotides, the CDR3 is TGTGCTAGTGGTTCTACAGGGTTCGACGAGCAGTACTTC. It is translated as CASGSTGFDEQYF.

This clone was observed once. The chain joins TRBV6-4 to TRBJ1-1; D gene ambiguous. Germline CDR1 and CDR2: MRHNA and SNTAGT. Trimming stripped 4 bases from V and 1 base from J, with 7 bases between. CDR3 length: 13 residues. CDR3 in DNA: TGTGCCAGCAGTGTCCAGCGGAACACTGAAGCTTTCTTT. Translated: CASSVQRNTEAFF.

The rearrangement joins TRBV6-4 to TRBJ2-3; 12 nucleotides line up with TRBD2. The length of the CDR3 is 15 residues. Unmatched junction bases numbered 8, after V lost 9 bases and J lost 4 bases. From germline, CDR1 is MRHNA and CDR2 SNTAGT. The CDR3 sequence: CASQRLAGEADTQYF. The CDR3 DNA is TGTGCCAGTCAACGACTAGCGGGGGAAGCAGATACGCAGTATTTT.

The CDR3 nucleotides read TGTGCCAGCAGCTTCAGGGGGGTCACTGAAGCTTTCTTT. Its protein product is CASSFRGVTEAFF. The chain joins TRBV12-3 or TRBV12-4 to TRBJ1-1; 7 bases agree with TRBD1. The CDR3 runs 13 residues. Trimming removed 6 bases from V and 4 bases from J; junction bases left unmatched: 5.

This chain connects TRBV18 to TRBJ1-3; a weak D match, TRBD1 (6 bases). Germline loops: CDR1 KGHSH, CDR2 LQKENI. This CDR3 region has 15 residues. With 2 bases removed from V and 0 bases from J, the gap between germline ends came to 8 bases. The CDR3 sequence: CASSPIQGSGNTIYF. For the CDR3, the DNA is TGTGCCAGCTCACCAATACAGGGCTCTGGAAACACCATATATTTT.

This chain joins TRBV7-2 and TRBJ1-5; the match to TRBD1 covers 11 bases. Germline V gene lookup returns CDR1 SGHTA and CDR2 FQGNSA. V gave up 5 bases and J gave up 9 bases; unmatched junction bases: 6. This CDR3 is 14 amino acids long. The CDR3 coding sequence is TGTGCCAGCAGCCCTAGGGACAGGGGGAGGCCCCAGCATTTT. Protein: CASSPRDRGRPQHF.

The chain recombines TRBV12-5 with TRBJ1-4, with unresolved D. The germline CDR1 and CDR2 sequences are LGHNT and FRNRAP. Trimming left V 3 bases short and J 0 bases short, with 11 bases between. The CDR3 loop spans 16 amino acids. The CDR3: CASGFSWATTNEKLFF. The CDR3 DNA reads as TGTGCTAGTGGTTTCAGCTGGGCAACAACTAATGAAAAACTGTTTTTT. The full variable domain, rest sourced from reference TRBV12-5 and TRBJ1-4, is DARVTQTPRHKVTEMGQEVTMRCQPILGHNTVFWYRQTMMQGLELLAYFRNRAPLDDSGMPKDRFSAEMPDATLATLKIQPSEPRDSAVYFCASGFSWATTNEKLFFGSGTQLSVL.

J is TRBJ2-5 and V is TRBV5-1; D is unresolved. V lost 5 bases and J 2 bases, leaving 10 bases between the germline ends. The CDR3 length is 13 residues. Germline CDR1 is SGHRS and CDR2 is YFSETQ. CDR3 loop: CASRKREQETQYF. CDR3 in DNA: TGCGCCAGCAGGAAAAGAGAACAAGAGACCCAGTACTTC.

The J gene is TRBJ1-3, the V gene TRBV11-2, with 10 bases matching TRBD1. The V gene end was trimmed by 6 bases and the J gene end by 2 bases; junction bases not matched to a gene: 10. The germline V gene encodes CDR1 SGHAT and CDR2 FQNNGV. The CDR3 loop spans 17 amino acids. This CDR3 is CASRSVRDRGPGNTIYF. The CDR3 nucleotides read TGTGCCAGCAGGTCCGTCCGGGACAGGGGTCCTGGAAACACCATATATTTT. Complete variable domain (other parts from reference TRBV11-2 and TRBJ1-3): EAGVAQSPRYKIIEKRQSVAFWCNPISGHATLYWYQQILGQGPKLLIQFQNNGVVDDSQLPKDRFSAERLKGVDSTLKIQPAKLEDSAVYLCASRSVRDRGPGNTIYFGEGSWLTVV.

The V and J genes are TRBV6-2 or TRBV6-3 and TRBJ2-5; tentative D call: TRBD1 (6 bases). V was shortened by 6 bases and J by 5 bases, with 16 bases between the two germline ends. The CDR3 contains 14 residues. The germline gives CDR1 MNHEY, CDR2 SVGEGT. CDR3 loop: CASSNTAGGETQYF. The CDR3 DNA reads as TGTGCCAGCAGCAACACCGCTGGGGGCGAGACCCAGTACTTC.

Turning to this clone: No conserved phenylalanine or tryptophan is present at the end of the CDR3, so a read error is the likely explanation. Because the CDR3's place on the DNA is in doubt, the DNA is left out and the CDR3 is given as listed by TCRdb. V gene TRBV6-4 combines with J gene TRBJ2-4; TRBD2 is the table's D call, not checked against the DNA. 17 amino acids form the CDR3, both terminal residues included. Germline assignment: CDR1 MRHNA and CDR2 SNTAGT. This chain's CDR3 is CASSDYISGGGNLLVYL.